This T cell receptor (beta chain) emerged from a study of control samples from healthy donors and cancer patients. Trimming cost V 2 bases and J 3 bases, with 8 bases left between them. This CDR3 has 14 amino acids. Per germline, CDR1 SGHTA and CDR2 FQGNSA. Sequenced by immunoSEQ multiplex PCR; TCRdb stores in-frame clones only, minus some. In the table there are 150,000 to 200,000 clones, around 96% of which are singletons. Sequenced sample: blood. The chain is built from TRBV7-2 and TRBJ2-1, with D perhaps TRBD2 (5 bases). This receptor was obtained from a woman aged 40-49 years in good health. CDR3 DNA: TGTGCCAGCAGCTTAAGCCGGGACTACAATGAGCAGTTCTTC. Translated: CASSLSRDYNEQFF.